The present T cell receptor (beta chain) was sequenced within a study of T cell repertoires in cytomegalovirus infection. Study background: Newly reported HLA-C-restricted and thoroughly characterized HLA-B-restricted CMV epitopes were employed. The public TCR beta signatures pointed to both CMV infection and matching HLA type.

Germline CDR1 KGHDR, CDR2 SFDVKD. Deletions cut 4 bases from V and 5 bases from J, with 13 bases between. This CDR3 is 14 amino acids long. One entry per CDR3 protein, called by TCRdb with MiXCR from the reads. This sample has about 330,000 distinct CDR3 sequences, with roughly 36% found just once. General observations from the study: Dominant in the ex vivo response were TCR beta clonotypes restricted by HLA-C and specific for CMV.

Regarding this clonotype: Its cognate antigen is unknown.

This chain connects TRBV24-1 to TRBJ1-2; D not certain. The sample was cultured PBMCs, taken from culture after CMV antigen stimulation. This TCR was recovered from a human donor in good health (CMV status not recorded). Some clones in this sample may be carry-over from other donors' samples. This CDR3 is CATSDPYLRYGYTF. CDR3 nucleotides: TGTGCCACCAGTGACCCCTACCTACGTTATGGCTACACCTTC.